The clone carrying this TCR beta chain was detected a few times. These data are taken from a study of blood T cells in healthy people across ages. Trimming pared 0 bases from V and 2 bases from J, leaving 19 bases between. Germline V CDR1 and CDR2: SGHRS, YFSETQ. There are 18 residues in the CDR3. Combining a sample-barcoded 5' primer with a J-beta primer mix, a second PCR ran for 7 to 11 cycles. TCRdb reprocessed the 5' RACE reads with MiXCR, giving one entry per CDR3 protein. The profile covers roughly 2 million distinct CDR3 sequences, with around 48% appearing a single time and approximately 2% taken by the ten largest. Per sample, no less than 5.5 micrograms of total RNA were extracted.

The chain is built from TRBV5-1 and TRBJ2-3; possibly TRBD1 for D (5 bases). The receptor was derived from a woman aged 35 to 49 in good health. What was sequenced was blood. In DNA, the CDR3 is TGCGCCAGCAGCTTGGCCGTGTCAATAACAGGTCCCACAGATACGCAGTATTTT. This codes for CASSLAVSITGPTDTQYF.